This T cell receptor beta chain was identified during a study of cytomegalovirus exposure and HLA in healthy donors. Notes on the study in general: The study designated 160 or so TCR beta chains cytomegalovirus-associated. In a later analysis, V- and J-gene trimming of beta chains associated with a DCLRE1C missense variant, replicated independently. Later analysis indicated greater clonal expansion among HLA-associated TCR beta chains than among equally common other chains.

Primers included in the PCR were 60 Vbeta and 13 Jbeta primers. Data came from immunoSEQ multiplex PCR; TCRdb stores just in-frame clones and leaves some out. The sample carries about 160,000 clones, 71% recorded once. This clone turned up a few times. The antigen remains unidentified. V lost 3 bases to trimming and J lost 0 bases, with 6 bases between them. The CDR3 has 14 amino acids. Germline assignment: CDR1 LNHDA and CDR2 SQIVND (reference sequence). J is TRBJ1-3 and V is TRBV19; the D is unclear. This TCR was recovered from a woman in her twenties or thirties in good health and CMV-seronegative. Material for sequencing was PBMCs. The DNA for the CDR3 is TGTGCCAGTAGTATTACCAGCTCTGGAAACACCATATATTTT. It yields the protein CASSITSSGNTIYF.